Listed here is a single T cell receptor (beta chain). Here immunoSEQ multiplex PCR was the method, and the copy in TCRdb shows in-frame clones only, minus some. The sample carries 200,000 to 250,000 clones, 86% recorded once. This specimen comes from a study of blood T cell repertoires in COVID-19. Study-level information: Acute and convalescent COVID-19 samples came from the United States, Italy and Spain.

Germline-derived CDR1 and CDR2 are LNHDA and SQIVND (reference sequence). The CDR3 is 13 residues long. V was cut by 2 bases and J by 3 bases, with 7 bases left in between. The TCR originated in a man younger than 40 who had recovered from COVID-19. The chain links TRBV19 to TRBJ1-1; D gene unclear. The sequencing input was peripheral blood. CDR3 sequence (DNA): TGTGCCAGTAGTATAATGAGGGACACTGAAGCTTTCTTT. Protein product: CASSIMRDTEAFF. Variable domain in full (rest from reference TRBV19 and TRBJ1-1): DGGITQSPKYLFRKEGQNVTLSCEQNLNHDAMYWYRQDPGQGLRLIYYSQIVNDFQKGDIAEGYSVSREKKESFPLTVTSAQKNPTAFYLCASSIMRDTEAFFGQGTRLTVV.